The 13 T cell receptor beta chains below were found in one sample sequenced in a study of neurological immune-mediated disorders. TCRdb reprocessed the 5' RACE reads with MiXCR, giving one entry per CDR3 protein. The sample has tens of thousands of distinct CDR3 sequences, roughly 17% seen once. Sequencing was carried out using PBMCs. Receptors originate from a woman between 35 and 50 years old in good health.

This clonotype was observed at least ten times. This chain connects TRBV21-1 to TRBJ2-7; the table's D call TRBD1 went unverified against the DNA. TRBV21-1 is flagged as a pseudogene. CDR3 size: 13 residues. CDR3 region: CASATPRGYEQYV. The CDR3 DNA follows: TGTGCCAGCGCGACCCCCCGGGGGTACGAGCAGTACGTC.

This clonotype was seen repeatedly, ten times or more. CDR3 amino acids: CASSQDQVLNV. CDR3 DNA sequence: TGCGCCAGCAGCCAAGATCAAGTCTTGAACGTC. The gene calls are TRBV4-3 and TRBJ2-7; D not certain. Germline CDR1 LGHNA, CDR2 YSLEER. The CDR3 has 11 residues.

This clonotype has ten or more counts. V usage is TRBV6-5 and J usage is TRBJ1-1; TRBD1 matches 7 bases. V shed 6 bases and J 2 bases; nucleotides not matched to a gene: 9. CDR3 length: 15 amino acids. Per the germline V gene, CDR1 is MNHEY and CDR2 is SVGAGI. CDR3 amino acids: CASRFGTALNTEAFF. The CDR3, as DNA: TGTGCCAGCAGATTCGGGACAGCCCTCAACACTGAAGCTTTCTTT.

This clonotype appeared many times. V usage is TRBV7-2 and J usage is TRBJ2-3; a weak D match, TRBD1 (5 bases). The CDR3 consists of 14 residues. V was trimmed by 2 bases and J by 6 bases, leaving 12 bases between them. Germline CDR1 reads SGHTA; CDR2 reads FQGNSA. CDR3 sequence (DNA): TGTGCCAGCAGCTTATGGGGCCCGGTGGATACGCAGTATTTT. Translating gives CASSLWGPVDTQYF.

This clonotype was recorded at least ten times. The chain links TRBV10-3 to TRBJ2-3; TRBD1 or TRBD2 may be the D gene (5 bases each). The germline CDR1 and CDR2 sequences are ENHRY and SYGVKD. Trimming took off 0 bases at V and 1 base at J, with 17 bases between the two ends. This CDR3 has 18 residues. CDR3 protein: CAISESWYGTGGTDTQYF. The CDR3 bases are TGTGCCATCAGTGAGTCGTGGTATGGGACGGGCGGCACAGATACGCAGTATTTT.

This clonotype was seen at least ten times. Here the CDR3 reads CSVEYLDTIYF. Written as DNA, the CDR3 is TGCAGCGTTGAATACCTGGACACCATATATTTT. The chain carries TRBV29-1 and TRBJ1-3; D remains ambiguous. The germline CDR1 and CDR2 sequences are SQVTM and ANQGSEA. V was clipped by 2 bases and J by 8 bases, with 7 bases between them. The CDR3 is 11 residues long.

This clonotype has ten or more counts. V gene TRBV7-2 combines with J gene TRBJ1-1, with 7 bases that match TRBD1. Germline values: CDR1 SGHTA, CDR2 FQGNSA. The CDR3 is made up of 14 amino acids. The J segment lost 1 base and the V segment lost 6 bases, leaving 5 bases of the junction unmatched. CDR3 region: CASSSRGQNTEAFF. The CDR3 DNA reads as TGTGCCAGCAGTTCGAGGGGGCAGAACACTGAAGCTTTCTTT.

This clonotype occurred many times. The chain couples TRBV20-1 to TRBJ2-1; 13 nucleotides align to TRBD2. Germline values: CDR1 DFQATT, CDR2 SNEGSKA (reference sequence). The CDR3 covers 16 residues. V lost 0 bases to trimming and J lost 6 bases; unmatched junction nucleotides: 5. The CDR3 nucleotides read TGCAGTGCTAGAGATTGGACTAGCGGGGGCTCCAATGAGCAGTTCTTC. It codes for CSARDWTSGGSNEQFF.

This clonotype was detected ten times or more. CDR3 sequence (DNA): TGTGCCAGCAGCTTCTTAGCGGGGGGGCTCTCAGAGACCCAGTACTTC. Translating gives CASSFLAGGLSETQYF. The gene calls are TRBV5-5 and TRBJ2-5; TRBD2 agrees at 11 bases. This CDR3 has 16 amino acids. The ends lost 2 bases at V and 4 bases at J; junction bases unmatched: 7. CDR1 is SGHKS, CDR2 YYEKEE, per germline (reference sequence).

The sample holds many counts of this clonotype. The chain combines TRBV20-1 with TRBJ1-4, with D possibly TRBD1 on 5 matching bases. V lost 6 bases and J 8 bases, leaving 16 bases between the germline ends. The CDR3 runs to 13 residues. Per germline, CDR1 DFQATT and CDR2 SNEGSKA (reference sequence). CDR3 DNA: TGCAGTGCCCGGGGGGGGGGTGAGGAAAAACTGTTTTTT. Its translation: CSARGGGEEKLFF.

The chain has TRBV3-1 and TRBJ2-1, with TRBD2 identical over 13 bases. Germline V gene sequence: CDR1 LGHDT, CDR2 YNNKEL (reference sequence). The J segment lost 7 bases and the V segment lost 4 bases, leaving 4 bases of the junction unmatched. This CDR3 has 15 amino acids. CDR3 region: CASSPRTSGRNEQFF. CDR3 DNA sequence: TGTGCCAGCAGCCCGAGGACTAGCGGGAGAAATGAGCAGTTCTTC.

This clonotype has a handful of counts. This chain connects TRBV18 to TRBJ1-2; a weak D match, TRBD1 (6 bases). Per the germline V gene, CDR1 is KGHSH and CDR2 is LQKENI. Trimming took off 5 bases at V and 4 bases at J, with 14 bases between the two ends. This CDR3 contains 14 residues. The CDR3 bases are TGTGCCAGCTCAGAAAAACAGGGTCTCTATGGCTACACCTTC. It encodes CASSEKQGLYGYTF.

On this clonotype: One end of the junction does not line up with germline, which may come from a read error. The chain recombines TRBV10-3 with TRBJ2-3; D remains ambiguous. The CDR3 has 12 residues. Germline assignment: CDR1 ENHRY and CDR2 SYGVKD. The CDR3 sequence is CAISPSTDTQYF. The CDR3 nucleotides are TGTGCCATCAGTCCCAGCACGGATACGCAGTATTTT.